The rows below give T cell receptor beta chains drawn from one sample of a study of T cells after yellow fever vaccination. Using its own MiXCR run on the 5' RACE reads, TCRdb lists one record per CDR3 protein. Here the sample spans 300,000 or so distinct CDR3 sequences, approximately 13% being singletons. This material consisted of CD4+ T cells sorted from PBMCs, taken 45 days after the yellow fever booster vaccination. The receptors come from a man aged 25-40 years who received the YFV17D yellow fever vaccine. CDR3s include the opening cysteine and the closing phenylalanine or tryptophan. The order of the fields is J gene, V gene, clone size, D gene, CDR3 protein, CDR3 DNA. D genes are given only for firm matches. Not every row has a clone size; where given, it reads once, few, many or a size class.

J gene: TRBJ1-2; V gene: TRBV5-1; clone size: .; D gene: TRBD1; CDR3 protein: CASTGTENYGYTF; CDR3 DNA: TGCGCCAGCACCGGGACAGAGAACTATGGCTACACCTTC
J gene: TRBJ2-3; V gene: TRBV11-2; clone size: few; D gene: TRBD2; CDR3 protein: CASSHGTSGSLGTDTQYF; CDR3 DNA: TGTGCCAGCAGCCACGGGACTAGCGGGTCACTAGGCACAGATACGCAGTATTTT
J gene: TRBJ2-1; V gene: TRBV18; clone size: few; D gene: TRBD1; CDR3 protein: CASSPTKDRSSYNEQFF; CDR3 DNA: TGTGCCAGCTCACCCACCAAGGACAGGAGCTCCTACAATGAGCAGTTCTTC
J gene: TRBJ2-7; V gene: TRBV27; clone size: .; D gene: TRBD1; CDR3 protein: CASSLSGGQVGDEQYF; CDR3 DNA: TGTGCCAGCAGTTTATCGGGCGGACAGGTCGGGGACGAGCAGTACTTC
J gene: TRBJ2-3; V gene: TRBV20-1; clone size: .; D gene: .; CDR3 protein: CSAHYDSTDTQYF; CDR3 DNA: TGCAGTGCTCACTACGATAGCACAGATACGCAGTATTTT
J gene: TRBJ2-7; V gene: TRBV2; clone size: .; D gene: .; CDR3 protein: CASRVTGQWSYEQYF; CDR3 DNA: TGTGCCAGCAGGGTTACAGGGCAGTGGTCCTACGAGCAGTACTTC
J gene: TRBJ2-1; V gene: TRBV5-5; clone size: .; D gene: .; CDR3 protein: CASSTWENEQFF; CDR3 DNA: TGTGCCAGCAGCACCTGGGAAAATGAGCAGTTCTTC
J gene: TRBJ1-6; V gene: TRBV5-5; clone size: many; D gene: .; CDR3 protein: CASSLEGQRTPLHF; CDR3 DNA: TGTGCCAGCAGCTTGGAGGGACAAAGGACACCCCTCCACTTT
J gene: TRBJ2-7; V gene: TRBV25-1; clone size: .; D gene: TRBD2; CDR3 protein: CASSEGGTSGRAGEQYF; CDR3 DNA: TGTGCCAGCAGTGAAGGGGGCACTAGCGGGAGGGCAGGCGAGCAGTACTTC
J gene: TRBJ2-5; V gene: TRBV9; clone size: .; D gene: .; CDR3 protein: CASSVDLGRETQYF; CDR3 DNA: TGTGCCAGCAGCGTTGACCTAGGGAGGGAGACCCAGTACTTC
J gene: TRBJ2-1; V gene: TRBV5-6; clone size: few; D gene: .; CDR3 protein: CASSLRGSMYYNEQFF; CDR3 DNA: TGTGCCAGCAGCTTGAGAGGTAGCATGTACTACAATGAGCAGTTCTTC